This is a list of T cell receptor beta chains from one sample in a study of T cell repertoires in cytomegalovirus infection. TCRdb reprocessed the reads via MiXCR and lists one record per CDR3 protein. The repertoire has some 800,000 distinct CDR3 sequences, 32% of them found once; the top ten carry 9.5% to 15%. For these receptors, no antigen is known. The source material was cultured CD8+ T cells from PBMCs, sampled from culture after CMV antigen stimulation. These receptors all stem from a human donor in good health (CMV status not recorded). Some clones in this sample may be carry-over from other donors' samples. The CDR3 runs from the conserved cysteine through the conserved F or W. The D gene is left open where the match is weak. Clone size appears in some rows only: once, few, many, or a class for an expanded clone.

d_gene: TRBD1; abundance: many; j_gene: TRBJ1-2; v_gene: TRBV6-5; CDR3nt: TGTGCCAGCAGTTACACGGAAACCGGGACAGGGAATGGCTACACCTTC; CDR3aa: CASSYTETGTGNGYTF
d_gene: -; abundance: few; j_gene: TRBJ1-2; v_gene: TRBV19; CDR3nt: TGTGCCAGTAGTATAGAGGACTCTCTCGGGGCCTATGGCTACACCTTC; CDR3aa: CASSIEDSLGAYGYTF
d_gene: TRBD2; abundance: few; j_gene: TRBJ2-2; v_gene: TRBV7-6; CDR3nt: TGTGCCAGCAGCACCCGATCGCGGGGGACCGGGGAGCTGTTTTTT; CDR3aa: CASSTRSRGTGELFF
d_gene: -; abundance: -; j_gene: TRBJ2-7; v_gene: TRBV6-2/TRBV6-3; CDR3nt: TGTGCCAGCACCAAACCGGGGTCCTACGAGCAGTACTTC; CDR3aa: CASTKPGSYEQYF
d_gene: -; abundance: few; j_gene: TRBJ1-2; v_gene: TRBV25-1; CDR3nt: TGTGCCAGCAGTGAAAGTCTGGGTCTGAACTATGGCTACACCTTC; CDR3aa: CASSESLGLNYGYTF
d_gene: -; abundance: few; j_gene: TRBJ2-4; v_gene: TRBV27; CDR3nt: TGTGCCAGCAGCTTAGTAGGCGCCAAAAACATTCAGTACTTC; CDR3aa: CASSLVGAKNIQYF
d_gene: -; abundance: -; j_gene: TRBJ2-7; v_gene: TRBV7-6; CDR3nt: TGTGCCAGCAGCTTAGAGGCAGGCCCTTCCTACGAGCAGTACTTC; CDR3aa: CASSLEAGPSYEQYF
d_gene: -; abundance: -; j_gene: TRBJ1-1; v_gene: TRBV7-2; CDR3nt: TGTGCCAGCAGCTCACAGGACAGCCCTGGGGCTTTCTTT; CDR3aa: CASSSQDSPGAFF
d_gene: -; abundance: few; j_gene: TRBJ1-1; v_gene: TRBV4-3; CDR3nt: TGCGCCAGCAGCCAAGATCAAAGGATCTACACTGAAGCTTTCTTT; CDR3aa: CASSQDQRIYTEAFF
d_gene: -; abundance: -; j_gene: TRBJ1-5; v_gene: TRBV7-7; CDR3nt: TGTGCTAGCAGCTTAGCCCTCCGGACGGGTTTATGCACAGATACGCAGCATTTT; CDR3aa: CASSLALRTGLCTDTQHF
d_gene: -; abundance: -; j_gene: TRBJ1-5; v_gene: TRBV20-1; CDR3nt: TGCAGTGCTACCGGGGAAGGCAGGGATTATCAGCCCCAGCATTTT; CDR3aa: CSATGEGRDYQPQHF
d_gene: -; abundance: -; j_gene: TRBJ2-7; v_gene: TRBV6-4; CDR3nt: TGTGCCAGCAGTATGAGGGTCGGCGGCGAGCAGTACTTC; CDR3aa: CASSMRVGGEQYF
d_gene: -; abundance: few; j_gene: TRBJ2-7; v_gene: TRBV5-4; CDR3nt: TGTGCCAGCAGCCCTGGACATGGATCCTACGAGCAGTACTTC; CDR3aa: CASSPGHGSYEQYF
d_gene: TRBD1; abundance: -; j_gene: TRBJ1-1; v_gene: TRBV7-2; CDR3nt: TGTGCCAACAGCGAACCGGATTGGGACAGCTTGAACACTGAAGCTTTCTTT; CDR3aa: CANSEPDWDSLNTEAFF
d_gene: -; abundance: -; j_gene: TRBJ2-2; v_gene: TRBV12-3/TRBV12-4; CDR3nt: TGTGCCAGCAGCCTAAGGACACCAGGGACCGGGGAGCTGTTTTTT; CDR3aa: CASSLRTPGTGELFF
d_gene: -; abundance: few; j_gene: TRBJ2-6; v_gene: TRBV28; CDR3nt: TGTGCCAGCAGAGCCCTCCTCGGATTTAGTGGGGCCAACGTCCTGACTTTC; CDR3aa: CASRALLGFSGANVLTF
d_gene: -; abundance: few; j_gene: TRBJ1-1; v_gene: TRBV12-3/TRBV12-4; CDR3nt: TGTGCCAGCACCTCATTTAACGGGAACACTGAAGCTTTCTTT; CDR3aa: CASTSFNGNTEAFF
d_gene: -; abundance: few; j_gene: TRBJ1-1; v_gene: TRBV5-1; CDR3nt: TGCGCCAGCAGCTTGGGACATGGGGCCTATGATGAAGCTTTCTTT; CDR3aa: CASSLGHGAYDEAFF
d_gene: -; abundance: -; j_gene: TRBJ1-5; v_gene: TRBV7-9; CDR3nt: TGTGCCAGCAGCTCCCAGGGGCAACGCAATCAGCCCCAGCATTTT; CDR3aa: CASSSQGQRNQPQHF
d_gene: -; abundance: few; j_gene: TRBJ2-1; v_gene: TRBV7-6; CDR3nt: TGTGCCAGCAGCTTAGCGGGGAGCCCTGAGCAGTTCTTC; CDR3aa: CASSLAGSPEQFF
d_gene: TRBD1; abundance: few; j_gene: TRBJ1-4; v_gene: TRBV12-3/TRBV12-4; CDR3nt: TGTGCCAGCAGGTCCCCAACGACAGGGGGCAAAGAAAAACTGTTTTTT; CDR3aa: CASRSPTTGGKEKLFF
d_gene: -; abundance: -; j_gene: TRBJ1-2; v_gene: TRBV20-1; CDR3nt: TGCAGTGCTAGAGACAGGGAGGGCGACTATGGCTACACCTTC; CDR3aa: CSARDREGDYGYTF
d_gene: TRBD1; abundance: -; j_gene: TRBJ2-2; v_gene: TRBV7-4; CDR3nt: TGTGCCAGCAGAACGACAGGGGGCTTTATGGTCACCGGGGAGCTGTTTTTT; CDR3aa: CASRTTGGFMVTGELFF
d_gene: -; abundance: -; j_gene: TRBJ1-5; v_gene: TRBV20-1; CDR3nt: TGCAGTGCTAGTTGGGGGAGCAATCAGCCCCAGCATTTT; CDR3aa: CSASWGSNQPQHF
d_gene: -; abundance: few; j_gene: TRBJ1-2; v_gene: TRBV6-2/TRBV6-3; CDR3nt: TGTGCCAGCACCGATACAGCTCGGGTAGGCTACACCTTC; CDR3aa: CASTDTARVGYTF
d_gene: -; abundance: few; j_gene: TRBJ2-2; v_gene: TRBV19; CDR3nt: TGTGCCAGGCCTAGGGACATCAACACCGGGGAGCTGTTTTTT; CDR3aa: CARPRDINTGELFF